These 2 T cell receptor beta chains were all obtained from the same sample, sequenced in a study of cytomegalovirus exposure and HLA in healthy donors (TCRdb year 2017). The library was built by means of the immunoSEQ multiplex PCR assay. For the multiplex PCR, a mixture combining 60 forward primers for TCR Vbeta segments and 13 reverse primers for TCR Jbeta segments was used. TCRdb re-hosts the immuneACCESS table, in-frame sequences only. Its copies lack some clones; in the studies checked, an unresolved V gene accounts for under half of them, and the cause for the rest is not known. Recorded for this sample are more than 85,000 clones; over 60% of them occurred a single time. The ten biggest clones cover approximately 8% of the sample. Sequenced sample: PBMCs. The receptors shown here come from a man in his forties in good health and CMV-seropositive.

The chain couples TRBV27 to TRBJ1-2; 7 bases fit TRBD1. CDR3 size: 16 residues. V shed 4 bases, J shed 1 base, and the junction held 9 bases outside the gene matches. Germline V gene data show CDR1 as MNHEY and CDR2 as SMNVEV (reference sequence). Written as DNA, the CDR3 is TGTGCCAGCAGTTCCGCGCGGGCAGGGGGTAACTATGGCTACACCTTC. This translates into CASSSARAGGNYGYTF.

The CDR3 here is CASSLSPTDNEQFF. The DNA of the CDR3 is TGTGCCAGCAGTTTATCCCCGACAGACAATGAGCAGTTCTTC. This sequence joins TRBV27 and TRBJ2-1; D may be TRBD1 (5 bases). CDR1 and CDR2 from the germline V gene are MNHEY and SMNVEV (reference sequence). The length of the CDR3 is 14 residues. The germline V and J ends were trimmed by 0 bases and 5 bases, with 8 bases remaining between them.